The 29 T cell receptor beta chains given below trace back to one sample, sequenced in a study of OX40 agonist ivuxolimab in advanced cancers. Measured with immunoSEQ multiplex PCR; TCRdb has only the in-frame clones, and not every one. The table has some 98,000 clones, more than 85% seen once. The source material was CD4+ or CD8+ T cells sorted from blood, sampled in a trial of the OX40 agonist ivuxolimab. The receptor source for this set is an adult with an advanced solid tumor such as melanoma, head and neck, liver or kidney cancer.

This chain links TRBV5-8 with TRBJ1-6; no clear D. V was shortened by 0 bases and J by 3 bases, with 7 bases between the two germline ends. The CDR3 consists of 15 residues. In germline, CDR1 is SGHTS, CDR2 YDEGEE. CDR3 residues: CASSLDPVYNSPLHF. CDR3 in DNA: TGTGCCAGCAGCTTGGATCCAGTCTATAATTCACCCCTCCACTTT.

The CDR3 DNA reads TGTGCCAGCAGTTTAAGGGCAGGGGCCTACAATGAGCAGTTCTTC. It translates to CASSLRAGAYNEQFF. The J gene is TRBJ2-1, the V gene TRBV28; possibly TRBD1 for D (6 bases). The CDR3 consists of 15 residues. The germline CDR1 and CDR2 sequences are MDHEN and SYDVKM. V lost 2 bases and J lost 2, with 10 bases in between.

This CDR3 reads CAWSATPVQPQHF. The CDR3 DNA follows: TGTGCCTGGAGTGCCACCCCGGTTCAGCCCCAGCATTTT. The chain recombines TRBV30 with TRBJ1-5; D not certain. The V end was cut by 1 base, the J end by 6 bases, with 10 bases between. This CDR3 is built from 13 residues. CDR1 and CDR2 from the germline V gene are GTSNPN and SVGIG (reference sequence).

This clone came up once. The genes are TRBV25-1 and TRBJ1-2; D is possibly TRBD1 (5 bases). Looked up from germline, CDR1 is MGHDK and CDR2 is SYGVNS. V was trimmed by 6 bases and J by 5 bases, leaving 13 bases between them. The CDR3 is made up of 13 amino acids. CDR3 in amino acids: CASSTGTTYGYTF. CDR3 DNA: TGTGCCAGCAGCACCGGGACCACTTATGGCTACACCTTC.

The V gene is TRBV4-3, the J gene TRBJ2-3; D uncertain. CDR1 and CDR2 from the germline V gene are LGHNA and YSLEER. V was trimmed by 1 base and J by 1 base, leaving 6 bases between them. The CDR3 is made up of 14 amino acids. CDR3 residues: CASSQAVGTDTQYF. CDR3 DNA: TGCGCCAGCAGCCAAGCGGTTGGCACAGATACGCAGTATTTT.

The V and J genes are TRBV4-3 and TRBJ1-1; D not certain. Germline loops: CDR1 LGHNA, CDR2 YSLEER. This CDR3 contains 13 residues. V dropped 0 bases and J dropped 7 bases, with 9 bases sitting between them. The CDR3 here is CASSQDFGLEAFF. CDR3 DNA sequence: TGCGCCAGCAGCCAAGATTTCGGGCTTGAAGCTTTCTTT.

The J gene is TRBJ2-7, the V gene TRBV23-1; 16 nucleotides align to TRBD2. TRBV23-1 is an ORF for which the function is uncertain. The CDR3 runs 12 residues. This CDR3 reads CASSQGLAGGHV. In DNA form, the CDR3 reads TGCGCCAGCAGTCAGGGACTAGCGGGGGGGCACGTC.

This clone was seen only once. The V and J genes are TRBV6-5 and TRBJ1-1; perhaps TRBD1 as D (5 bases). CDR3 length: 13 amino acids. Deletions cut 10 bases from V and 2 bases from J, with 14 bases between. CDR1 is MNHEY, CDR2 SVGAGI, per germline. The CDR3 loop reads CATRSTGNTEAFF. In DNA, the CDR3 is TGTGCCACCAGAAGCACAGGCAACACTGAAGCTTTCTTT.

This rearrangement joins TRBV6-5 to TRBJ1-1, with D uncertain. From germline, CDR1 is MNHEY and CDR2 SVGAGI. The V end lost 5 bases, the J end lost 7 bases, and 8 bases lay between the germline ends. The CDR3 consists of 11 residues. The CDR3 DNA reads TGTGCCAGCAGTGAATGGTTTGAAGCTTTCTTT. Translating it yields CASSEWFEAFF.

CDR3 in amino acids: CASRKYRAPGTDTQYF. The DNA for the CDR3 is TGTGCCAGCCGAAAATACAGGGCCCCTGGCACAGATACGCAGTATTTT. J is TRBJ2-3 and V is TRBV2; possible D gene TRBD1, 6 bases. Trimming pared 8 bases from V and 1 base from J, leaving 19 bases between. Germline V gives CDR1 SNHLY, CDR2 FYNNEI. CDR3 size: 16 residues.

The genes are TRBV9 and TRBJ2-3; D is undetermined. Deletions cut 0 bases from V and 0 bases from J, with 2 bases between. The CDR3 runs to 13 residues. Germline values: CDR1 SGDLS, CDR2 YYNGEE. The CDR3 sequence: CASSVGSTDTQYF. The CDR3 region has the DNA TGTGCCAGCAGCGTAGGAAGCACAGATACGCAGTATTTT.

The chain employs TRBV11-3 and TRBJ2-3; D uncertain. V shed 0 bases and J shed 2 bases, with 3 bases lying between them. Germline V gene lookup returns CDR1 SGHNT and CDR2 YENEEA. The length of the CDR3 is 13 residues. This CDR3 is CASSLDLTDTQYF. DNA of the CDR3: TGTGCCAGCAGCTTAGATCTCACAGATACGCAGTATTTT.

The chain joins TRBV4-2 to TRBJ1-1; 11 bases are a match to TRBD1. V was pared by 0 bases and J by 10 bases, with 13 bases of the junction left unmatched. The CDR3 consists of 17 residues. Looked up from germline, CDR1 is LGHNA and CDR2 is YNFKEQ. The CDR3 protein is CASSQEGTGQGARTAFF. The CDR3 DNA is TGTGCCAGCAGCCAAGAGGGTACCGGACAGGGGGCACGAACAGCTTTCTTT.

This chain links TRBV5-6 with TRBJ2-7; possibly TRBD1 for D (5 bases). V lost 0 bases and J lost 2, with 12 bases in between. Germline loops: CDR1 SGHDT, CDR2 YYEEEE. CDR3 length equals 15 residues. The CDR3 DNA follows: TGTGCCAGCAGCTTGGACAGGCAACTCGCCTACGAGCAGTACGTC. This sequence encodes CASSLDRQLAYEQYV.

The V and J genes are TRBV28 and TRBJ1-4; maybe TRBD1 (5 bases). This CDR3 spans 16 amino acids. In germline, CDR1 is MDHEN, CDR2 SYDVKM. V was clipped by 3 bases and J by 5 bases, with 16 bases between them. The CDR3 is CASSFIRDRGNEKLFF. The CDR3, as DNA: TGTGCCAGCAGTTTCATCAGGGACCGGGGGAATGAAAAACTGTTTTTT. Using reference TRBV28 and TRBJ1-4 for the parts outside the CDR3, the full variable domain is DVKVTQSSRYLVKRTGEKVFLECVQDMDHENMFWYRQDPGLGLRLIYFSYDVKMKEKGDIPEGYSVSREKKERFSLILESASTNQTSMYLCASSFIRDRGNEKLFFGSGTQLSVL.

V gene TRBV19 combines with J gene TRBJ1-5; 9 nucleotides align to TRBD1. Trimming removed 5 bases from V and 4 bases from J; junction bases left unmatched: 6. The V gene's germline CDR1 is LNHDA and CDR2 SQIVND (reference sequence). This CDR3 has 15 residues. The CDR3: CASSAQDRGNQPQHF. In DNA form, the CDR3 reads TGTGCCAGTAGTGCCCAGGACAGGGGAAATCAGCCCCAGCATTTT.

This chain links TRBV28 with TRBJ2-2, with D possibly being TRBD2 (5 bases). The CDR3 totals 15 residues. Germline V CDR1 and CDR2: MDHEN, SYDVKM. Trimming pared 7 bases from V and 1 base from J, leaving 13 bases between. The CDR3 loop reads CASTGIWENTGELFF. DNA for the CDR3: TGTGCCAGCACGGGGATATGGGAGAACACCGGGGAGCTGTTTTTT.

CDR3 region: CASRQIAGLYNEQFF. The CDR3 DNA follows: TGTGCCAGCAGACAAATAGCGGGGCTTTACAATGAGCAGTTCTTC. The V gene is TRBV27, the J gene TRBJ2-1; 8 bases are a match to TRBD2. V dropped 6 bases and J dropped 4; count of bases not matched to a gene: 8. Germline V gene sequence: CDR1 MNHEY, CDR2 SMNVEV (reference sequence). This CDR3 contains 15 residues.

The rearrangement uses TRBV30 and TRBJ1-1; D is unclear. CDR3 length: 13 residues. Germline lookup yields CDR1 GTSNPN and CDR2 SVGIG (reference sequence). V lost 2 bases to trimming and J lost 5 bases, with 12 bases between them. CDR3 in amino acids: CAWSYRDRTEAFF. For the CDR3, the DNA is TGTGCCTGGAGTTATAGGGATAGGACTGAAGCTTTCTTT. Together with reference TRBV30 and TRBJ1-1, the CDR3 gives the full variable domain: SQTIHQWPATLVQPVGSPLSLECTVEGTSNPNLYWYRQAAGRGLQLLFYSVGIGQISSEVPQNLSASRPQDRQFILSSKKLLLSDSGFYLCAWSYRDRTEAFFGQGTRLTVV.

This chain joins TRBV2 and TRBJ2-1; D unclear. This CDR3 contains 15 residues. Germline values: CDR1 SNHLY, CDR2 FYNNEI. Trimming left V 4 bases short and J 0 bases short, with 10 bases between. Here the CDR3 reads CASSVDESSYNEQFF. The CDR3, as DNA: TGTGCCAGCAGTGTCGACGAGAGCTCCTACAATGAGCAGTTCTTC.

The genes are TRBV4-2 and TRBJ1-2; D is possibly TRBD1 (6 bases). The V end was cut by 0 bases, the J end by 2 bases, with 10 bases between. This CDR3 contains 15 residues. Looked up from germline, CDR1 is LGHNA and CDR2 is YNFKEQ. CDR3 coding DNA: TGTGCCAGCAGCCAAGATCCCGGGACAAACTATGGCTACACCTTC. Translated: CASSQDPGTNYGYTF.

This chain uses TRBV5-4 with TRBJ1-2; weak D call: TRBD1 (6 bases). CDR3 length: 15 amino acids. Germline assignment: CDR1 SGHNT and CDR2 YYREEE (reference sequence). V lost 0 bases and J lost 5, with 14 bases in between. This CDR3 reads CASSLVGGAGYGYTF. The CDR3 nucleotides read TGTGCCAGCAGCTTGGTGGGGGGCGCAGGGTATGGCTACACCTTC.

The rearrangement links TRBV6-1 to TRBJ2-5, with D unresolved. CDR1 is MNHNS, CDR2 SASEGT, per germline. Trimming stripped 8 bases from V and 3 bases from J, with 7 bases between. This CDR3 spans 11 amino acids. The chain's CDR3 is CASAVKETQYF. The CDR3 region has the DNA TGTGCCAGCGCGGTAAAAGAGACCCAGTACTTC.

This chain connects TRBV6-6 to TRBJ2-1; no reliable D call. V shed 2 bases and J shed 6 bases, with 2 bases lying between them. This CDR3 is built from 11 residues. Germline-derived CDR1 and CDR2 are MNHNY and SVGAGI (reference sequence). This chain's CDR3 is CASSYINEQFF. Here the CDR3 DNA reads TGTGCCAGCAGTTACATCAATGAGCAGTTCTTC.

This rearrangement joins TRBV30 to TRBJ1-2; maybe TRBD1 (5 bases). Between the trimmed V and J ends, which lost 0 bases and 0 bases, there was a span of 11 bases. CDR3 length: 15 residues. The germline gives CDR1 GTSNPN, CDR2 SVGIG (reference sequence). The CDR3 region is CAWSVPGGANYGYTF. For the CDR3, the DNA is TGTGCCTGGAGTGTTCCCGGAGGGGCTAACTATGGCTACACCTTC.

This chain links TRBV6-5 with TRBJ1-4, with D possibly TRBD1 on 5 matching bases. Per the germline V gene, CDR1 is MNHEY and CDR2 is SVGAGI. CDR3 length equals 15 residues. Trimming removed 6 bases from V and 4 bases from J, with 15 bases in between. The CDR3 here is CASSRKQVFNEKLFF. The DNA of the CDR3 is TGTGCCAGCAGCCGCAAACAGGTTTTTAATGAAAAACTGTTTTTT.

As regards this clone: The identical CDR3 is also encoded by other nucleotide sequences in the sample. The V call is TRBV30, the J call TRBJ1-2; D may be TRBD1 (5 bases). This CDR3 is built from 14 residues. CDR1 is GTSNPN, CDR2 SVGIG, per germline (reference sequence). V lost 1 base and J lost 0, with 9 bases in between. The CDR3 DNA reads TGTGCCTGGAGTGAGCCGGGACCTAACTATGGCTACACCTTC. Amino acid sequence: CAWSEPGPNYGYTF.

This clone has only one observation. This chain's CDR3 is CASRASVRVLNEQYF. The CDR3 DNA is TGTGCCAGCAGAGCCTCGGTTAGGGTCCTCAACGAGCAGTACTTC. The V gene is TRBV6-6, the J gene TRBJ2-5, with D uncertain. The DNA matches TRBJ2-7 better at its end, which makes the J call doubtful. There are 15 residues in the CDR3. Germline assignment: CDR1 MNHNY and CDR2 SVGAGI (reference sequence).

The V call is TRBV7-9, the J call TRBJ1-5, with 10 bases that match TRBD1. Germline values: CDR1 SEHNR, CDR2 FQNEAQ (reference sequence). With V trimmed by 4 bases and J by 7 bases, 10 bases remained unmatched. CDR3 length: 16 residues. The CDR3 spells CASSYWGTGASQPQHF. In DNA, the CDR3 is TGTGCCAGCAGCTACTGGGGGACAGGGGCAAGCCAGCCCCAGCATTTT.